This T cell receptor (beta chain) comes out of a study of shared clonotypes between healthy human individuals (dated by TCRdb to the early 2020s). Broadly, across the study: The cohort comprised a couple of women and a few men aged 18 to 49 years. Each donor's leukapheresis produced roughly between about 0.9 and 9.5 billion PBMCs. For each donor, CD4 naive and CD4 memory were each run on three plates, CD8 naive on two plates, and CD8 memory on one plate. Different laboratories and diverse techniques were used to prepare libraries and sequence TCR repertoires, to increase sequencing depth and limit assay-specific biases. To estimate repertoire size and how much clonotypes are shared between individuals, the study performed deep sequencing of blood TCR repertoires from about five healthy adults.

Using the deep immunoSEQ assay, TCR CDR3 regions were amplified from genomic DNA by multiplex PCR. Genomic DNA extracted from each cell subset was distributed evenly over all wells of several immunoSEQ 96-well plates, and each plate served as one replicate. Each replicate PCR for sorted subsets received around 200 ng genomic DNA, equal to tens of thousands of T cell genomes. The purified libraries were quantified using a Qubit 3.0 fluorometer, sized with a Bioanalyzer 2100, and then quantified again using the KAPA Library Quantification kit. Every immunoSEQ 96-well plate was sequenced on a separate single-read 150-cycle Illumina NextSeq 550 flow cell. As for the original processing: Because the immunoSEQ output held only junctional sequences and lacked quality scores, the filtering could not match the filtering applied to full-length reads. To assign V/J genes and CDR3, sequences were annotated against IMGT germline references using PyIR, a Python wrapper for IgBLAST v1.9. Reads were removed for weak V/J assignments (E-value above 1e-6), missing CDR3, stop codons, out-of-frame junctions, or ambiguous translated residues. A V3J clonotype was defined by an identical inferred V gene, J gene, and CDR3 amino acid sequence. To compute the percentage overlap between repertoires, the number of shared unique clonotypes was divided by the size of the smaller repertoire. Richness of each repertoire was evaluated using RTK rarefaction, the Chao1 estimator, and Recon v2.1 estimates of unobserved clonotypes. Generation probabilities were computed with OLGA for all TCRbeta clonotypes obtained by the gDNA method from several donors. The source is immuneACCESS, and TCRdb retained only in-frame sequences with V and J called. Part of the clones is not carried over; for the studies checked, unresolved V genes explain less than half of this, and the remainder is unexplained. V, J and clone size are those of that table, while D and trimming were read from the DNA. The sample records fewer than 2.5 million clones, roughly 93% of which are singletons. The leading ten clones occupy 0.35% to 0.45% of the sample.

General conclusions and limits of the study: Naive subsets generally had larger estimated clonotype richness than memory subsets. Across a few donors, around 5% of naive CD4, roughly 3.5% of naive CD8, 2% to 2.5% of memory CD4, and approximately 0.4% of memory CD8 clonotypes were shared. Based on pairwise subsampling, the degree of clonotype sharing among donors was expected to be affected by sequencing depth. The small number of donors limited the genetic and exposure-history diversity represented. Rarefaction of sorted-subset datasets indicated incomplete sequencing despite the large sequencing depth. Clonotypes shared by all four sorted-subset donors showed higher generation probabilities than non-shared clonotypes. Sampling was restricted to blood, and TCR repertoires in tissue are likely to differ from TCR repertoires in blood.

Healthy HIV-negative adults with no recently reported acute infections or vaccinations were included as donors. Only Caucasian adults living in Nashville, Tennessee, USA were represented among the donors. CD4+ T cells were enriched through magnetic negative selection, after which naive cells were positively selected on CD45RA and the remaining negative fraction served as the memory subset. After blood collection by leukapheresis, PBMCs were isolated using Ficoll-Histopaque density gradient centrifugation and then cryopreserved in the vapor phase of liquid nitrogen. Purity and quantity of every magnetically sorted T cell population were checked by analytical flow cytometry. Each sorted fraction had its genomic DNA isolated and then quantified by UV absorbance on a Nanodrop 2000c. Trimming removed 1 base from V and 6 bases from J, leaving 8 bases between the germline ends. CDR1 and CDR2 (SGHRS, YFSETQ) derive from the germline V gene. The CDR3 sequence holds 12 residues, the cysteine and phenylalanine included. Solely the CDR3 DNA is kept, with 36 bases framed from the first base.

As for this clone: The specificity of this receptor is unknown. The input lacks base qualities; no much larger clone sits a single base away.

This receptor was identified in a man younger than 35 in good health. Some clones in this sample may be carry-over from other donors' samples. The chain was built from TRBV5-1 and TRBJ2-7; the D gene is possibly TRBD1, with 5 bases matching. The sample was naive CD4+ T cells from PBMCs. The cell subset or site label, as the study defines it: CD45RA+ positively selected. The DNA is as follows: TGCGCCAGCAGCTTGCCTGGGGCCGAGCAGTACTTC. Its amino acids are CASSLPGAEQYF.